This is a list of T cell receptor beta chains from one sample in a study of blood T cell repertoires in COVID-19. Assay: immunoSEQ multiplex PCR; the TCRdb copy retains only in-frame clones and omits some. Altogether approximately 280,000 clones are present, approximately 88% being singletons, with the ten largest covering more than 1.1%. Material for sequencing was peripheral blood. These receptors originate from a human donor with COVID-19, enrolled during active disease. The donor label of this sample is uncertain. CDR3s include the opening cysteine and the closing phenylalanine or tryptophan. A D gene is named only where the DNA matches it firmly. Rows may omit the clone size; those that give it use once, few, many or a size class.

clone_size: NA
v_call: TRBV7-3
j_call: TRBJ2-2
d_call: TRBD2
cdr3_nt: TGTGCCAGCAGCTCGCCCGGACTAGCGGGAGGGACCGGGGAGCTGTTTTTT
cdr3_aa: CASSSPGLAGGTGELFF

clone_size: NA
v_call: TRBV2
j_call: TRBJ2-3
d_call: NA
cdr3_nt: TGTGCCAGCAGTGCTGGGAGACCTCCCACAGATACGCAGTATTTT
cdr3_aa: CASSAGRPPTDTQYF

clone_size: once
v_call: TRBV5-1
j_call: TRBJ1-1
d_call: NA
cdr3_nt: TGCGCCAGCAGCCGACAATTGGTTAACACTGAAGCTTTCTTT
cdr3_aa: CASSRQLVNTEAFF

clone_size: NA
v_call: TRBV18
j_call: TRBJ1-5
d_call: NA
cdr3_nt: TGTGCCAGCCCTAATTTTAGCAATCAGCCCCAGCATTTT
cdr3_aa: CASPNFSNQPQHF

clone_size: NA
v_call: TRBV19
j_call: TRBJ1-2
d_call: NA
cdr3_nt: TGTGCCAGTAGTATAAGTGACAGATTCTATGGCTACACCTTC
cdr3_aa: CASSISDRFYGYTF

clone_size: NA
v_call: TRBV5-5
j_call: TRBJ2-1
d_call: NA
cdr3_nt: TGTGCCAGCAGCTCGCCAAATCAAGGGGACAATGAGCAGTTCTTC
cdr3_aa: CASSSPNQGDNEQFF

clone_size: NA
v_call: TRBV7-3
j_call: TRBJ1-2
d_call: NA
cdr3_nt: TGTGCCAGCAGCCACAACGGGGGGACCACATATGGCTACACCTTC
cdr3_aa: CASSHNGGTTYGYTF

clone_size: NA
v_call: TRBV5-1
j_call: TRBJ2-3
d_call: NA
cdr3_nt: TGCGCCAGCAGCTTGGATTTTAGCGGTTCCAGGGATACGCAGTATTTT
cdr3_aa: CASSLDFSGSRDTQYF

clone_size: NA
v_call: TRBV30
j_call: TRBJ2-1
d_call: NA
cdr3_nt: TGTGCCTGGAGTGTATTCAGTGGGGGGTTGACCCCTATGGGCAATGAGCAGTTCTTC
cdr3_aa: CAWSVFSGGLTPMGNEQFF

clone_size: NA
v_call: TRBV7-9
j_call: TRBJ1-1
d_call: NA
cdr3_nt: TGTGCCAGCAGCACCCTACAGGGCACTGAAGCTTTCTTT
cdr3_aa: CASSTLQGTEAFF

clone_size: NA
v_call: TRBV5-4
j_call: TRBJ1-2
d_call: NA
cdr3_nt: TGTGCCAGCAGCTTGGCAGGGGATAGGAAGGGCTACACCTTC
cdr3_aa: CASSLAGDRKGYTF

clone_size: NA
v_call: TRBV3-1/TRBV3-2
j_call: TRBJ1-1
d_call: TRBD1
cdr3_nt: TGTGCCACTAGGGGACAGGGCCAGAACACTGAAGCTTTCTTT
cdr3_aa: CATRGQGQNTEAFF

clone_size: NA
v_call: TRBV6-6
j_call: TRBJ2-1
d_call: TRBD1
cdr3_nt: TGTGCCAGCAGTTACGAAGGCAGGGGGCTCAATGAGCAGTTCTTC
cdr3_aa: CASSYEGRGLNEQFF

clone_size: once
v_call: TRBV5-1
j_call: TRBJ2-3
d_call: TRBD2
cdr3_nt: TGCGCCAGCAGCTCCGGGACTAGCGGGACCTCTGCCTCAGATACGCAGTATTTT
cdr3_aa: CASSSGTSGTSASDTQYF

clone_size: NA
v_call: TRBV6-4
j_call: TRBJ1-1
d_call: NA
cdr3_nt: TGTGCCAGCAGTGGCCGGCGCGGGGCTAGAGACACTGAAGCTTTCTTT
cdr3_aa: CASSGRRGARDTEAFF

clone_size: NA
v_call: TRBV28
j_call: TRBJ1-2
d_call: TRBD1
cdr3_nt: TGTGCCAGCAGTTTACCCGGGACAGTCGACCTCTATGGCTACACCTTC
cdr3_aa: CASSLPGTVDLYGYTF

clone_size: NA
v_call: TRBV5-1
j_call: TRBJ1-1
d_call: TRBD1
cdr3_nt: TGCGCCAGCAGCTTGGCCGCGACAGGGACTGAAGCTTTCTTT
cdr3_aa: CASSLAATGTEAFF

clone_size: NA
v_call: TRBV28
j_call: TRBJ1-4
d_call: TRBD1
cdr3_nt: TGTGCCAGCAGGGACTCGGGGACAGCTGAAAAACTGTTTTTT
cdr3_aa: CASRDSGTAEKLFF

clone_size: NA
v_call: TRBV5-1
j_call: TRBJ2-3
d_call: NA
cdr3_nt: TGCGCCAGCAGCTTGCCCCTAGCGTTAACTAGCACAGATACGCAGTATTTT
cdr3_aa: CASSLPLALTSTDTQYF

clone_size: NA
v_call: TRBV7-2
j_call: TRBJ2-2
d_call: TRBD2
cdr3_nt: TGTGCCAGCAGCCCGGATAGCGGGAGAACCACCGGGGAGCTGTTTTTT
cdr3_aa: CASSPDSGRTTGELFF

clone_size: NA
v_call: TRBV2
j_call: TRBJ2-1
d_call: TRBD2
cdr3_nt: TGTGCCAGCAGTGTGGACGGGAGGGGGGACAATGAGCAGTTCTTC
cdr3_aa: CASSVDGRGDNEQFF

clone_size: NA
v_call: TRBV2
j_call: TRBJ1-6
d_call: NA
cdr3_nt: TGTGCCAGCATGAGGGATTTAGAAAATTCACCCCTCCACTTT
cdr3_aa: CASMRDLENSPLHF

clone_size: NA
v_call: TRBV9
j_call: TRBJ2-1
d_call: NA
cdr3_nt: TGTGCCAGCAGCGTCAGGGGATCTAGAAATGAGCAGTTCTTC
cdr3_aa: CASSVRGSRNEQFF

clone_size: few
v_call: TRBV6-5
j_call: TRBJ2-2
d_call: NA
cdr3_nt: TGTGCCAGCAGTTACTCCGGCGGATCGAACACCGGGGAGCTGTTTTTT
cdr3_aa: CASSYSGGSNTGELFF

clone_size: NA
v_call: TRBV4-3
j_call: TRBJ2-4
d_call: NA
cdr3_nt: TGCGCCAGCAGCCAAGATTTGGCACCGTCAAACATTCAGTACTTC
cdr3_aa: CASSQDLAPSNIQYF

clone_size: NA
v_call: TRBV29-1
j_call: TRBJ1-5
d_call: NA
cdr3_nt: TGCAGCGTTGAAGAGGGGGGATCAGGACAGCCCCAGCATTTT
cdr3_aa: CSVEEGGSGQPQHF

clone_size: NA
v_call: TRBV29-1
j_call: TRBJ2-7
d_call: TRBD2
cdr3_nt: TGCAGCGTTGAAAAGGGGACTAGCGGGAGTGAGCAGTACTTC
cdr3_aa: CSVEKGTSGSEQYF

clone_size: NA
v_call: TRBV5-1
j_call: TRBJ2-3
d_call: NA
cdr3_nt: TGCGCCAGCAGCTCCTCTGGTCGGGGAGTTAGCACAGATACGCAGTATTTT
cdr3_aa: CASSSSGRGVSTDTQYF

clone_size: NA
v_call: TRBV3-1/TRBV3-2
j_call: TRBJ2-2
d_call: NA
cdr3_nt: TGTGCCAGCAGCCAAGGGACACGAAACGCCGGGGAGCTGTTTTTT
cdr3_aa: CASSQGTRNAGELFF

clone_size: NA
v_call: TRBV28
j_call: TRBJ1-1
d_call: NA
cdr3_nt: TGTGCCAGCTACAGGGTGGGGTTGGATGAAGCTTTCTTT
cdr3_aa: CASYRVGLDEAFF

clone_size: NA
v_call: TRBV6-1
j_call: TRBJ2-5
d_call: NA
cdr3_nt: TGTGCCAGCAGTGAAACCCGACAGCGTGGGACCCAGTACTTC
cdr3_aa: CASSETRQRGTQYF

clone_size: NA
v_call: TRBV18
j_call: TRBJ1-5
d_call: NA
cdr3_nt: TGTGCCAGCTCACCCGACACAGTAAGGGGTAATCAGCCCCAGCATTTT
cdr3_aa: CASSPDTVRGNQPQHF

clone_size: NA
v_call: TRBV7-3
j_call: TRBJ2-1
d_call: TRBD1
cdr3_nt: TGTGCCAGCAGCTCGCTGACAGGGTCTGTCGATGAGCAGTTCTTC
cdr3_aa: CASSSLTGSVDEQFF

clone_size: NA
v_call: TRBV20-1
j_call: TRBJ1-1
d_call: NA
cdr3_nt: TGCAGTGCCGCAGGGAACTCTGAAGCTTTCTTT
cdr3_aa: CSAAGNSEAFF

clone_size: once
v_call: TRBV7-6
j_call: TRBJ1-5
d_call: NA
cdr3_nt: TGTGCCAGCAGCTTAGGGGGCACTTGGACGAGCAATCAGCCCCAGCATTTT
cdr3_aa: CASSLGGTWTSNQPQHF

clone_size: NA
v_call: TRBV30
j_call: TRBJ1-4
d_call: NA
cdr3_nt: TGTGCCTGGAGCTATGGGGGCGCAACTAATGAAAAACTGTTTTTT
cdr3_aa: CAWSYGGATNEKLFF

clone_size: NA
v_call: TRBV7-2
j_call: TRBJ1-5
d_call: NA
cdr3_nt: TGTGCCAGCAGCTTGTCCTGGGGAGGCAATCAGCCCCAGCATTTT
cdr3_aa: CASSLSWGGNQPQHF

clone_size: NA
v_call: TRBV28
j_call: TRBJ1-2
d_call: NA
cdr3_nt: TGTGCCAGCCTTGGAGGGGCCATCGAGGGGTATGGCTACACCTTC
cdr3_aa: CASLGGAIEGYGYTF

clone_size: few
v_call: TRBV7-9
j_call: TRBJ2-7
d_call: NA
cdr3_nt: TGTGCCAGCAGCCCATTTAGTGAGTCCTACGAGCAGTACTTC
cdr3_aa: CASSPFSESYEQYF

clone_size: NA
v_call: TRBV11-3
j_call: TRBJ2-1
d_call: TRBD2
cdr3_nt: TGTGCCAGCAGCTTAGTTAAAGCGGGAGGGTTTTCAAGCTCCTACAATGAGCAGTTCTTC
cdr3_aa: CASSLVKAGGFSSSYNEQFF

clone_size: NA
v_call: TRBV4-2
j_call: TRBJ1-1
d_call: TRBD1
cdr3_nt: TGTGCCAGCAGCCAAGATAGCCTGACAGGGCCGAACACTGAAGCTTTCTTT
cdr3_aa: CASSQDSLTGPNTEAFF

clone_size: NA
v_call: TRBV29-1
j_call: TRBJ1-4
d_call: NA
cdr3_nt: TGCAGCGCCCGCCCGCGGGCAACTAATGAAAAACTGTTTTTT
cdr3_aa: CSARPRATNEKLFF

clone_size: NA
v_call: TRBV27
j_call: TRBJ1-1
d_call: TRBD1
cdr3_nt: TGTGCCAGCAGACCGACAGGGCCTAACACTGAAGCTTTCTTT
cdr3_aa: CASRPTGPNTEAFF

clone_size: NA
v_call: TRBV19
j_call: TRBJ2-1
d_call: NA
cdr3_nt: TGTGCCAGTAGTATCCCAGCGGGCGGAGGGAAAAATGAGCAGTTCTTC
cdr3_aa: CASSIPAGGGKNEQFF

clone_size: NA
v_call: TRBV30
j_call: TRBJ2-2
d_call: NA
cdr3_nt: TGTGCCTGGAGGGGTTATAAAGGGACAAGAAACACCGGGGAGCTGTTTTTT
cdr3_aa: CAWRGYKGTRNTGELFF

clone_size: once
v_call: TRBV7-2
j_call: TRBJ1-5
d_call: TRBD1
cdr3_nt: TGTGCCAGCAGCTTAGGTCCCGCGACAGGGGGGGGACAGCCCCAGCATTTT
cdr3_aa: CASSLGPATGGGQPQHF

clone_size: NA
v_call: TRBV7-9
j_call: TRBJ2-7
d_call: TRBD2
cdr3_nt: TGTGCCAGCAGCCTCGGGACTAGCTCCTACGAGCAGTACTTC
cdr3_aa: CASSLGTSSYEQYF

clone_size: NA
v_call: TRBV9
j_call: TRBJ1-1
d_call: NA
cdr3_nt: TGTGCCAGCAGCGCCCAGGGTACGGGGAACACTGAAGCTTTCTTT
cdr3_aa: CASSAQGTGNTEAFF

clone_size: NA
v_call: TRBV28
j_call: TRBJ2-7
d_call: TRBD1
cdr3_nt: TGTGCCAGCCACCCGGGACAGGCGAGGTACGAGCAGTACTTC
cdr3_aa: CASHPGQARYEQYF

clone_size: NA
v_call: TRBV28
j_call: TRBJ2-7
d_call: NA
cdr3_nt: TGTGCCAGCAGTTTCCCCAGGGTACCCTACGAGCAGTACTTC
cdr3_aa: CASSFPRVPYEQYF